This T cell receptor beta chain is from a study of control samples from healthy donors and cancer patients. Libraries were prepared by immunoSEQ multiplex PCR; TCRdb keeps only in-frame clonotypes and omits some of them. The profile covers 260,000 or so clones, with around 80% appearing a single time and roughly 15% taken by the ten largest. This CDR3 has 13 amino acids. The V end was cut by 0 bases, the J end by 3 bases, with 6 bases between. Germline V gives CDR1 SGHRS, CDR2 YFSETQ. Details on this clone: Other DNA sequences within the sample encode an identical CDR3.

The chain has TRBV5-1 and TRBJ2-5; D remains ambiguous. Sequences were obtained from PBMCs. This receptor was taken from an older woman with lung cancer. For the CDR3, the DNA is TGCGCCAGCAGCTTGGTAGGAGAAGAGACCCAGTACTTC. As protein: CASSLVGEETQYF. The complete variable domain, with remaining parts taken from reference TRBV5-1 and TRBJ2-5, reads KAGVTQTPRYLIKTRGQQVTLSCSPISGHRSVSWYQQTPGQGLQFLFEYFSETQRNKGNFPGRFSGRQFSNSRSEMNVSTLELGDSALYLCASSLVGEETQYFGPGTRLLVL.